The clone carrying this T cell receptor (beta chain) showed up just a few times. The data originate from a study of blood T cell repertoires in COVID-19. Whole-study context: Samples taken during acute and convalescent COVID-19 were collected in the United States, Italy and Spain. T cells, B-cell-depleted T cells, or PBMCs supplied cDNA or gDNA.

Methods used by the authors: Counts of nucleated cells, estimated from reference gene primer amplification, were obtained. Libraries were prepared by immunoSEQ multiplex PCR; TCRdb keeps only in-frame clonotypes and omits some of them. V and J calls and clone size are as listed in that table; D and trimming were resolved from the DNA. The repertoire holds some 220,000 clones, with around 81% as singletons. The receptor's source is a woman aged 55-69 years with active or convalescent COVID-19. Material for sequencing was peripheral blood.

The CDR3 nucleotides read TGTGCCTGGAGGCGCGGGACCCAGACCCAGTACTTC. This gives the protein CAWRRGTQTQYF. The rearrangement joins TRBV30 to TRBJ2-5, with a weak D call TRBD2 (6 bases). V lost 3 bases to trimming and J lost 6 bases, with 11 bases between them. This CDR3 spans 12 amino acids. CDR1 is GTSNPN, CDR2 SVGIG, per germline (reference sequence).